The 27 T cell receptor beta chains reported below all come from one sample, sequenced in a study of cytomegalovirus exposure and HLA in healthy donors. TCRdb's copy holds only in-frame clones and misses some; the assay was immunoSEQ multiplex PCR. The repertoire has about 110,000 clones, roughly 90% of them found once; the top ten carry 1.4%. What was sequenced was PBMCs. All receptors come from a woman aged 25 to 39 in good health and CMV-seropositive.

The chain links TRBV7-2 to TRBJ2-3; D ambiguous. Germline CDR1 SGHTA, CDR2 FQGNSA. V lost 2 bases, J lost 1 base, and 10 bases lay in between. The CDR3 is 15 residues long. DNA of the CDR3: TGTGCCAGCAGCTTACGGAGTATAGGCACAGATACGCAGTATTTT. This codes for CASSLRSIGTDTQYF.

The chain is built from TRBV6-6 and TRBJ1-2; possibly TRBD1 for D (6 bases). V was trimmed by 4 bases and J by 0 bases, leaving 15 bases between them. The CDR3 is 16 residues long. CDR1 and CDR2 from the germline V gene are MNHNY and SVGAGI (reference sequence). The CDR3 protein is CASSLGSRQANYGYTF. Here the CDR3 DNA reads TGTGCCAGCAGTTTAGGCTCCCGACAGGCTAACTATGGCTACACCTTC.

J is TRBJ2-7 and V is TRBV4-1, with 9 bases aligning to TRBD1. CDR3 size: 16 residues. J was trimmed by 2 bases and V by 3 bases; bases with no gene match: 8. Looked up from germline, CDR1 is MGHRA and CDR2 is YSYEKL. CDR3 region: CASSHDTGTGTYEQYF. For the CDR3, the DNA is TGCGCCAGCAGCCATGATACCGGGACAGGGACCTACGAGCAGTACTTC.

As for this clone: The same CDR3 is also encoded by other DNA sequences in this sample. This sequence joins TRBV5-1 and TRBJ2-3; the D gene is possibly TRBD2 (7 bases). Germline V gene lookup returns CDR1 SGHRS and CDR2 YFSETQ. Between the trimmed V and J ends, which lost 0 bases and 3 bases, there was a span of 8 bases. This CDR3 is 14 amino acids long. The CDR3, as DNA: TGCGCCAGCAGCTTGGAGGGGGGGACAGATACGCAGTATTTT. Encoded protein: CASSLEGGTDTQYF.

This CDR3 reads CASSWGGVFYEQYF. The CDR3 nucleotides are TGTGCCAGCAGCTGGGGAGGGGTTTTCTACGAGCAGTACTTC. V gene TRBV5-6 combines with J gene TRBJ2-7; the match to TRBD2 covers 7 bases. The CDR3 totals 14 residues. The V and J ends lost 3 bases and 3 bases, in that order; junction bases with no gene match: 6. Germline CDR1 reads SGHDT; CDR2 reads YYEEEE.

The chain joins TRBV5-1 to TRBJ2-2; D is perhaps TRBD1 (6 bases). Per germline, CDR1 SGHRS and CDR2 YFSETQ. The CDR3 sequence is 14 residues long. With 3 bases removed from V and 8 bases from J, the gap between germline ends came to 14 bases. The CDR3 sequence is CASSSLRGGGELFF. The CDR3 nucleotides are TGCGCCAGCAGCTCACTCAGGGGTGGTGGGGAGCTGTTTTTT.

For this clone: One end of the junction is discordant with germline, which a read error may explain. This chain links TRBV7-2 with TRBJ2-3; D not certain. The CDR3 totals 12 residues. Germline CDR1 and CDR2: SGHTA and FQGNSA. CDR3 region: CASSIAGDTQYF. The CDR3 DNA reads TGTGCCAGCAGCATAGCCGGAGATACGCAGTATTTT.

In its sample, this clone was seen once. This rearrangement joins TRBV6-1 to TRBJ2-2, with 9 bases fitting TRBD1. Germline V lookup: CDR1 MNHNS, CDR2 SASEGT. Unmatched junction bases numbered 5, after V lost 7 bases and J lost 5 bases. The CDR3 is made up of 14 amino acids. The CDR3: CASKQGARTGELFF. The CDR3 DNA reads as TGTGCCAGCAAACAGGGGGCGCGGACCGGGGAGCTGTTTTTT.

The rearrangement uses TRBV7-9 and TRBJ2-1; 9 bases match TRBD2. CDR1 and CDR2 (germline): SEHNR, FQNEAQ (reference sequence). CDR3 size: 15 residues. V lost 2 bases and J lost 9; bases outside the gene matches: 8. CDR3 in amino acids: CASSLSSGGRSEQFF. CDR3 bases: TGTGCCAGCAGCTTAAGTAGCGGGGGACGATCTGAGCAGTTCTTC.

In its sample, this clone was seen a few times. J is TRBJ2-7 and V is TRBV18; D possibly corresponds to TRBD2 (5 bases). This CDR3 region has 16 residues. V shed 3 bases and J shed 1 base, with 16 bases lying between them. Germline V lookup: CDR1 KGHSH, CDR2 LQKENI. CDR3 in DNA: TGTGCCAGCTCACCTATGAGAGGGAGCAATTCCTACGAGCAGTACTTC. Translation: CASSPMRGSNSYEQYF.

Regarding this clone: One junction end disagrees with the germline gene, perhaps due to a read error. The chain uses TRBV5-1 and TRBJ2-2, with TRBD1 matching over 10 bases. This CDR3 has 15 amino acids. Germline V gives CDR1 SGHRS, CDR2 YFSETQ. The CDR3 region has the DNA TGCGCCAGCAGTTTGGACAGGGGGGACACCGGGGAGCTGTTTTTT. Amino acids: CASSLDRGDTGELFF.

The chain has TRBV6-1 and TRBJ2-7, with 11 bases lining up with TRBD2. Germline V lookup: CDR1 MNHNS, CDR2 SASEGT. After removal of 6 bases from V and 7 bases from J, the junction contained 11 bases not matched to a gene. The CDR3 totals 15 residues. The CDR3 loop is CASRSGLADGGEQYF. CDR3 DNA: TGTGCCAGCAGGTCGGGACTAGCGGATGGAGGGGAGCAGTACTTC.

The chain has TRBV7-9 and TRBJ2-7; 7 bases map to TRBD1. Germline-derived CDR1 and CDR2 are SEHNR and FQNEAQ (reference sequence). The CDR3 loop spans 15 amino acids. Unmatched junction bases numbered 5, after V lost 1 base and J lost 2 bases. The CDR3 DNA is TGTGCCAGCAGCTTAGGAGGGACAGTCCCCTACGAGCAGTACTTC. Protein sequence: CASSLGGTVPYEQYF. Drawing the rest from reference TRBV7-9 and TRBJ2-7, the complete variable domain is DTGVSQNPRHKITKRGQNVTFRCDPISEHNRLYWYRQTLGQGPEFLTYFQNEAQLEKSRLLSDRFSAERPKGSFSTLEIQRTEQGDSAMYLCASSLGGTVPYEQYFGPGTRLTVT.

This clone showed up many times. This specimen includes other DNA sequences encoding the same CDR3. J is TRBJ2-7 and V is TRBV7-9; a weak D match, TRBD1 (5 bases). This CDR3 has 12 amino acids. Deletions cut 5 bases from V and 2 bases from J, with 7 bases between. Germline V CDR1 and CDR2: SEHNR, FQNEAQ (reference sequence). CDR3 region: CASSPTAYEQYF. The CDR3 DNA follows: TGTGCCAGCAGCCCGACAGCCTACGAGCAGTACTTC.

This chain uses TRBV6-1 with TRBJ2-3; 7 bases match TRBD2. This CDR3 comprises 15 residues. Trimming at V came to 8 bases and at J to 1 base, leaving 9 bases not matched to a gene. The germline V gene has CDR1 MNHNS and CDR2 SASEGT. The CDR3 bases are TGTGCCAGCGGAGCGTCTCTAGCGGGCACAGATACGCAGTATTTT. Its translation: CASGASLAGTDTQYF.

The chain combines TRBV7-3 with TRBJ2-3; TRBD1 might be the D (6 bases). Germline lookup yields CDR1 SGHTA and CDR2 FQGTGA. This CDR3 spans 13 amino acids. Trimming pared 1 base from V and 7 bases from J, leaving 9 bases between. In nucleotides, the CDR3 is TGTGCCAGCAGCTTAATCCAGGGGAATACGCAGTATTTT. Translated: CASSLIQGNTQYF.

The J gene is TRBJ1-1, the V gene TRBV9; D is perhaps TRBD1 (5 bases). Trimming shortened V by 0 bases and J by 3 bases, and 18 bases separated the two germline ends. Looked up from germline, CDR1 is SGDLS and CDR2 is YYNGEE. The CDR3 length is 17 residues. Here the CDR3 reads CASSVEERTRKDTEAFF. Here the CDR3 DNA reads TGTGCCAGCAGCGTAGAGGAGAGGACAAGGAAGGACACTGAAGCTTTCTTT.

The CDR3 is CASSREGDQPQHF. The DNA of the CDR3 is TGTGCCAGCAGCAGGGAAGGGGATCAGCCCCAGCATTTT. The V gene is TRBV2, the J gene TRBJ1-5; D perhaps matches TRBD1 (5 bases). The CDR3 has 13 amino acids. In germline, CDR1 is SNHLY, CDR2 FYNNEI. Between the trimmed V and J ends, which lost 6 bases and 5 bases, there was a span of 11 bases.

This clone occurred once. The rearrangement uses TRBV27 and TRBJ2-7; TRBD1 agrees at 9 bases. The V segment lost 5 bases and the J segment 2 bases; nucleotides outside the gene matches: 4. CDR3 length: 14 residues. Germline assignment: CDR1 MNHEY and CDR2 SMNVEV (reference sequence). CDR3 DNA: TGTGCCAGCAGTCCGGGACAGGGAACCTACGAGCAGTACTTC. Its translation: CASSPGQGTYEQYF.

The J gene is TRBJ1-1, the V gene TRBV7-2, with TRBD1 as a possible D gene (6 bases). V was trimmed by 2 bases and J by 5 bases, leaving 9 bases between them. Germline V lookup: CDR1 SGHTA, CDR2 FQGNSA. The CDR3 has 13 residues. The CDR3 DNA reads TGTGCCAGCAGCTTAAGGGGGGGAACTGAAGCTTTCTTT. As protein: CASSLRGGTEAFF.

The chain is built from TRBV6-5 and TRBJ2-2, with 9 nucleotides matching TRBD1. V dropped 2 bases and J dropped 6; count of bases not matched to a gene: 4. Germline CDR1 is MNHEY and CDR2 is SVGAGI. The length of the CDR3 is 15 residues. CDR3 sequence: CASSYGDRVAGELFF. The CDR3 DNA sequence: TGTGCCAGCAGTTACGGGGACAGGGTAGCCGGGGAGCTGTTTTTT.

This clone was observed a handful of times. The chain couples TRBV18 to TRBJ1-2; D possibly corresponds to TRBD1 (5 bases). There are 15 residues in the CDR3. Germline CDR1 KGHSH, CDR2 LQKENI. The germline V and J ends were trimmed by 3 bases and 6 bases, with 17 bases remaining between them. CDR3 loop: CASSPVNGAGDGYTF. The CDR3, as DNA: TGTGCCAGCTCACCCGTGAATGGGGCAGGAGATGGCTACACCTTC.

The CDR3 loop reads CASSRNFARGTEAFF. Written as DNA, the CDR3 is TGCGCCAGCAGCCGAAATTTCGCGAGAGGCACTGAAGCTTTCTTT. V usage is TRBV4-3 and J usage is TRBJ1-1; D remains unclear. Per the germline V gene, CDR1 is LGHNA and CDR2 is YSLEER. This CDR3 region has 15 residues. V was clipped by 4 bases and J by 4 bases, with 16 bases between them.

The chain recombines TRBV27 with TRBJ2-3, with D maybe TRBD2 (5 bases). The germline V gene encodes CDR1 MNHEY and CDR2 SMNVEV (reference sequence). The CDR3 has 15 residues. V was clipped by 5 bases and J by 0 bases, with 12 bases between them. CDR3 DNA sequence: TGTGCCAGCAGTAGACTATTCACTAGCACAGATACGCAGTATTTT. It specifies CASSRLFTSTDTQYF.

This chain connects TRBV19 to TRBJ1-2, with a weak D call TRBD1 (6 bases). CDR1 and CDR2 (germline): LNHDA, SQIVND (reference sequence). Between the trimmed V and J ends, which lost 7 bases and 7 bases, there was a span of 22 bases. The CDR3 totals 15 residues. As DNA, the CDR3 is TGTGCCAGTAATAAACCACAGGGAGATCGTGGTGGCTACACCTTC. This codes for CASNKPQGDRGGYTF.

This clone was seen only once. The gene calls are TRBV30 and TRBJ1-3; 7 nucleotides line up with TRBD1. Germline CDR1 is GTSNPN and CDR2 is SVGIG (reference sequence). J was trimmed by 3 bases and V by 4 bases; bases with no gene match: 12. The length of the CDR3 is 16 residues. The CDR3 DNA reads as TGTGCCTGGACGTACTTACAGGGGCTCGGTGGAAACACCATATATTTT. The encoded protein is CAWTYLQGLGGNTIYF.

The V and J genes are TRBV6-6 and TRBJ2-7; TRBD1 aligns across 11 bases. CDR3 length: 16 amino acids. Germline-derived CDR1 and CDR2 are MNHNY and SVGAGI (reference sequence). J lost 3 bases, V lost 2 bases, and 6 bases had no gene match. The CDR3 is CASSYRDRGYDYEQYF. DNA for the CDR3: TGTGCCAGCAGTTACCGGGACAGGGGGTATGACTACGAGCAGTACTTC.